Listed below are T cell receptor beta chains from one sample, sequenced in a study of blood T cell repertoires in COVID-19. The protocol was immunoSEQ multiplex PCR, while the TCRdb copy is restricted to in-frame clones and leaves out a portion. The table includes about 160,000 clones, 80% to 85% detected once. The source material was peripheral blood. Receptor source: a woman of 80 years or more with active or convalescent COVID-19. CDR3s include the opening cysteine and the closing phenylalanine or tryptophan. The D gene is left open where the match is weak. Only some rows state a clone size, as once, few, many or a class for expanded clones.

v_gene	abundance	d_gene	j_gene	CDR3aa	CDR3nt
TRBV9	few	NA	TRBJ1-6	CASSVAAAPYNSPLHF	TGTGCCAGCAGCGTAGCCGCGGCCCCCTATAATTCACCCCTCCACTTT
TRBV7-9	few	TRBD1	TRBJ1-4	CASSSDRGNEKLFF	TGTGCCAGCAGCTCGGACAGGGGGAATGAAAAACTGTTTTTT
TRBV18	NA	NA	TRBJ2-7	CASSPLSWSYEQYF	TGTGCCAGCTCACCTCTATCTTGGTCCTACGAGCAGTACTTC
TRBV7-2	NA	NA	TRBJ2-1	CASSSRQSSYNEQFF	TGTGCCAGCAGCTCTCGACAGAGCTCCTACAATGAGCAGTTCTTC
TRBV30	NA	NA	TRBJ1-5	CAWSTGGNQPQHF	TGTGCCTGGAGTACTGGAGGGAATCAGCCCCAGCATTTT
TRBV7-2	NA	NA	TRBJ2-1	CASSFNTYNEQFF	TGTGCCAGCAGCTTTAACACCTACAATGAGCAGTTCTTC
TRBV7-2	NA	NA	TRBJ2-7	CASSPAPGLPTYEQYF	TGTGCCAGCAGCCCTGCTCCGGGACTCCCGACCTACGAGCAGTACTTC
TRBV4-3	NA	TRBD2	TRBJ2-5	CASSQDVFSSGGSYTTQYF	TGCGCCAGCAGCCAAGATGTCTTTTCTAGCGGGGGGTCATATACGACCCAGTACTTC
TRBV4-3	NA	NA	TRBJ1-1	CASSPMSLNTEAFF	TGCGCCAGCAGCCCAATGAGTCTGAACACTGAAGCTTTCTTT
TRBV7-6	NA	TRBD1	TRBJ1-4	CASSKGTGLEKLFF	TGTGCCAGCAGCAAAGGGACAGGGCTCGAAAAACTGTTTTTT
TRBV30	NA	NA	TRBJ1-4	CAWSVQGGKLFF	TGTGCCTGGAGTGTACAGGGTGGAAAACTGTTTTTT
TRBV10-1	NA	NA	TRBJ2-7	CASTKTYHEQYF	TGCGCCAGCACCAAAACCTACCACGAGCAGTACTTC
TRBV3-1/TRBV3-2	NA	TRBD2	TRBJ2-5	CASSQDPRSGLAGVETQYF	TGTGCCAGCAGCCAAGACCCCCGGTCCGGACTAGCGGGGGTGGAGACCCAGTACTTC
TRBV5-1	NA	NA	TRBJ1-4	CASSLGSTANEKLFF	TGCGCCAGCAGCTTGGGGAGTACGGCTAATGAAAAACTGTTTTTT
TRBV4-1	few	NA	TRBJ1-6	CASSQVAGVGNSPLHF	TGCGCCAGCAGTCAAGTTGCAGGGGTCGGTAATTCACCCCTCCACTTT
TRBV5-6	NA	TRBD2	TRBJ2-2	CASSVSGGARELFF	TGTGCCAGCAGCGTTAGCGGGGGGGCAAGAGAGCTGTTTTTT
TRBV5-1	NA	TRBD2	TRBJ2-3	CASSAGTKKEADTQYF	TGCGCCAGCAGCGCCGGGACTAAAAAAGAGGCAGATACGCAGTATTTT
TRBV2	NA	TRBD1	TRBJ2-6	CASRNQGAGGANVLTF	TGTGCCAGCAGAAACCAGGGGGCTGGTGGGGCCAACGTCCTGACTTTC
TRBV11-2	NA	NA	TRBJ1-1	CASSTLRRGNTEAFF	TGTGCCAGCAGCACCCTAAGGAGGGGGAACACTGAAGCTTTCTTT
TRBV6-5	NA	NA	TRBJ2-7	CASNLRGPPYEQYF	TGTGCCAGCAATCTGCGGGGGCCACCCTACGAGCAGTACTTC
TRBV11-3	NA	NA	TRBJ2-7	CASSLGIQGRKYF	TGTGCCAGCAGCTTAGGGATACAGGGCAGGAAGTACTTC
TRBV4-2	NA	NA	TRBJ2-2	CASSQDRWQGDTGELFF	TGTGCCAGCAGCCAAGATCGGTGGCAGGGTGACACCGGGGAGCTGTTTTTT
TRBV12-3/TRBV12-4	NA	NA	TRBJ1-5	CASNNRQNQPQHF	TGTGCCAGCAACAACAGACAGAATCAGCCCCAGCATTTT
TRBV10-2	NA	TRBD1	TRBJ1-1	CASRITGGFEAFF	TGCGCCAGCAGGATAACAGGGGGGTTTGAGGCTTTCTTT
TRBV7-2	NA	NA	TRBJ2-5	CASSLQTMFEETQYF	TGTGCCAGCAGCTTACAGACTATGTTTGAAGAGACCCAGTACTTC
TRBV2	NA	NA	TRBJ1-6	CASSGTTGSSPLHF	TGTGCCAGCAGTGGGACTACCGGAAGTTCACCCCTCCACTTT
TRBV7-9	few	NA	TRBJ1-1	CASSSGTREAFF	TGTGCCAGCAGCTCAGGGACAAGGGAAGCTTTCTTT
TRBV2	NA	TRBD1	TRBJ2-2	CATRQGRTGELFF	TGTGCCACTAGACAGGGCCGGACCGGGGAGCTGTTTTTT
TRBV19	NA	TRBD1	TRBJ1-5	CASSIRTGSSNQPQHF	TGTGCCAGTAGTATCCGGACAGGGTCTAGCAATCAGCCCCAGCATTTT
TRBV6-5	NA	TRBD1	TRBJ1-3	CASSYSSRGTGNTIYF	TGTGCCAGCAGTTACTCAAGCAGGGGGACTGGAAACACCATATATTTT
TRBV20-1	NA	TRBD2	TRBJ2-5	CSASSSGAETQYF	TGCAGTGCTAGTAGTAGCGGGGCCGAGACCCAGTACTTC
TRBV7-2	NA	TRBD1	TRBJ1-3	CASSYYGVGGYTIYF	TGTGCCAGCAGCTATTATGGCGTAGGGGGCTACACCATATATTTT
TRBV12-3/TRBV12-4	NA	TRBD1	TRBJ2-7	CASSSTGQVQYF	TGTGCCAGCAGTTCGACAGGGCAAGTGCAGTACTTC
TRBV19	few	TRBD1	TRBJ1-4	CATQQGEGEKLFF	TGTGCCACTCAACAGGGGGAAGGGGAAAAACTGTTTTTT
TRBV19	NA	TRBD1	TRBJ1-2	CASNLGQGWEGYTF	TGTGCCAGTAATCTGGGACAGGGTTGGGAGGGCTACACCTTC
TRBV6-2/TRBV6-3	NA	NA	TRBJ2-7	CASSRRSLEYSSYEQYF	TGTGCCAGCAGTCGGCGGTCCCTTGAGTATTCCTCCTACGAGCAGTACTTC
TRBV4-3	few	TRBD2	TRBJ2-2	CASSQGLAGKRTGELFF	TGCGCCAGCAGCCAAGGGCTAGCGGGGAAGCGGACCGGGGAGCTGTTTTTT
TRBV29-1	NA	NA	TRBJ2-5	CSGRGTKETQYF	TGCAGCGGAAGAGGTACCAAAGAGACCCAGTACTTC
TRBV19	NA	TRBD1	TRBJ1-5	CATTGTGALSNQPQHF	TGTGCTACAACAGGGACAGGGGCACTCTCTAATCAGCCCCAGCATTTT
TRBV6-5	NA	TRBD1	TRBJ1-1	CASSFLSTGLNTEAFF	TGTGCCAGCAGTTTCTTATCGACAGGGCTGAACACTGAAGCTTTCTTT
TRBV5-1	NA	NA	TRBJ2-3	CASSLYPQANTDTQYF	TGCGCCAGCAGCTTGTACCCTCAGGCGAACACAGATACGCAGTATTTT
TRBV9	NA	TRBD1	TRBJ1-2	CASSPQTGGGSGYTF	TGTGCCAGCAGCCCCCAGACAGGGGGAGGTAGTGGCTACACCTTC
TRBV14	few	TRBD2	TRBJ2-5	CASSHGLAGYSQYF	TGTGCCAGCAGCCACGGACTAGCAGGTTACTCCCAGTACTTC
TRBV19	NA	TRBD1	TRBJ1-3	CASSNRGQGNTIYF	TGTGCCAGTAGTAACAGGGGGCAAGGAAACACCATATATTTT
TRBV3-1/TRBV3-2	NA	TRBD1	TRBJ2-3	CASSQDRPNDGQYF	TGTGCCAGCAGCCAGGACAGGCCAAACGACGGGCAGTATTTT
TRBV4-2	few	NA	TRBJ1-2	CASSLYTANYGYTF	TGTGCCAGCAGCCTTTACACCGCTAACTATGGCTACACCTTC
TRBV7-2	NA	TRBD1	TRBJ2-5	CASSLGQGWETQYF	TGTGCCAGCAGCTTAGGACAGGGGTGGGAGACCCAGTACTTC
TRBV4-3	NA	NA	TRBJ1-5	CASSPNGVSQPQHF	TGCGCCAGCAGCCCAAACGGGGTGTCCCAGCCCCAGCATTTT
TRBV19	once	TRBD1	TRBJ2-7	CASKRDRGTYEQYF	TGTGCCAGTAAGCGGGACAGGGGAACCTACGAGCAGTACTTC
TRBV4-1	few	NA	TRBJ1-5	CASSSGAISNQPQHF	TGCGCCAGCAGCTCAGGGGCTATCAGCAATCAGCCCCAGCATTTT
TRBV11-3	NA	TRBD1	TRBJ1-5	CASSQGADQPQHF	TGTGCCAGCAGCCAGGGGGCTGATCAGCCCCAGCATTTT
TRBV9	NA	NA	TRBJ1-3	CASSGNRDTFLSGNTIYF	TGTGCCAGCAGCGGCAACCGGGACACTTTCCTCTCTGGAAACACCATATATTTT
TRBV5-4	NA	TRBD1	TRBJ1-4	CASSKGQRNEKLFF	TGTGCCAGCAGTAAGGGACAGCGAAATGAAAAACTGTTTTTT